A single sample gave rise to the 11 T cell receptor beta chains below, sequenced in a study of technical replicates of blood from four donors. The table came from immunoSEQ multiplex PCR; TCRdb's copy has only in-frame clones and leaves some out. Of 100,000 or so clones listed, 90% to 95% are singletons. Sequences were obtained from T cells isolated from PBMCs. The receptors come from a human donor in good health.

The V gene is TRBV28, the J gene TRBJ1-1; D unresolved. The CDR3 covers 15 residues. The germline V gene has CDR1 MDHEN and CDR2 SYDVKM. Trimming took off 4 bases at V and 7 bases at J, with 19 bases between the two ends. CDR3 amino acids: CASSSLDNRALEAFF. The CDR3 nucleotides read TGTGCCAGCAGTTCGTTAGATAACAGAGCCCTTGAAGCTTTCTTT.

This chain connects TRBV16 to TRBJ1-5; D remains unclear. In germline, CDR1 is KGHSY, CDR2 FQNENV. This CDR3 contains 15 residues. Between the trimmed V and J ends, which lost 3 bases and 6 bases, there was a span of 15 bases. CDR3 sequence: CASSQTDGVFQPQHF. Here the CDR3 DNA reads TGTGCCAGCAGCCAGACGGACGGGGTCTTTCAGCCCCAGCATTTT.

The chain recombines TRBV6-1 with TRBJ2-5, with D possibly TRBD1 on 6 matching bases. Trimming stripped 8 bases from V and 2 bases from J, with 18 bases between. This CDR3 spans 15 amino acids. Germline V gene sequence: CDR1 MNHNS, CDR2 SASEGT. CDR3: CASRRTWDTQETQYF. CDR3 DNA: TGTGCCAGCCGGAGGACTTGGGACACTCAAGAGACCCAGTACTTC.

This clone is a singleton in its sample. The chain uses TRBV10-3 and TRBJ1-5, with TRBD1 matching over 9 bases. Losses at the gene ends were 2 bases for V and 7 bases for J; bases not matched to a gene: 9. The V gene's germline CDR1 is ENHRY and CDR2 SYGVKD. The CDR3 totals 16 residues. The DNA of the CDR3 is TGTGCCATCAGTGAGCGAAGGGGACAGGGTGGCCAGCCCCAGCATTTT. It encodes CAISERRGQGGQPQHF.

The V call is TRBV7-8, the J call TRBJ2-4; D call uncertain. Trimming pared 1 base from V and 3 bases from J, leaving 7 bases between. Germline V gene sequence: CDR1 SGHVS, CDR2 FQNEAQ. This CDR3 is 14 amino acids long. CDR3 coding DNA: TGTGCCAGCAGCTTAGTCGATAGCAAAAACATTCAGTACTTC. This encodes CASSLVDSKNIQYF.

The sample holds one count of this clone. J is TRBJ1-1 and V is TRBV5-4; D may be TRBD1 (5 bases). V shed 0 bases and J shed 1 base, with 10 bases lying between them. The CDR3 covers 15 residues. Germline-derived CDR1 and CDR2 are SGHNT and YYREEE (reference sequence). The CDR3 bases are TGTGCCAGCAGCTTGGGGGGCTTGGGGAACACTGAAGCTTTCTTT. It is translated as CASSLGGLGNTEAFF.

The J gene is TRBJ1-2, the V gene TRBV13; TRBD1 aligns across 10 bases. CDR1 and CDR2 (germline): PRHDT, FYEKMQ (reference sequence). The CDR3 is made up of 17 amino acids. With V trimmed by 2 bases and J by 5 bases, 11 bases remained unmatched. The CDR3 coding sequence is TGTGCCAGCAGCTTAAGCGTTCGCGGGACAGGGGCTTATGGCTACACCTTC. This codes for CASSLSVRGTGAYGYTF.

The CDR3 spells CATSRPAARASYEQYF. The CDR3 DNA reads as TGTGCCACCAGCAGACCAGCGGCCCGGGCCTCCTACGAGCAGTACTTC. The rearrangement joins TRBV15 to TRBJ2-7; D possibly corresponds to TRBD2 (5 bases). V lost 2 bases to trimming and J lost 0 bases, with 14 bases between them. Germline V lookup: CDR1 LNHNV, CDR2 YYDKDF (reference sequence). The CDR3 covers 16 residues.

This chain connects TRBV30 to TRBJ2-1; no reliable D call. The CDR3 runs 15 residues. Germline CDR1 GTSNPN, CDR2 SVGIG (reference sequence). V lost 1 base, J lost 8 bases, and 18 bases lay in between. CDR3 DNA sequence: TGTGCCTGGAGTGAGCAGGTGGGCCTCTGGGATGAGCAGTTCTTC. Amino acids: CAWSEQVGLWDEQFF. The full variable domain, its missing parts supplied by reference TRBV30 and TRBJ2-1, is SQTIHQWPATLVQPVGSPLSLECTVEGTSNPNLYWYRQAAGRGLQLLFYSVGIGQISSEVPQNLSASRPQDRQFILSSKKLLLSDSGFYLCAWSEQVGLWDEQFFGPGTRLTVL.

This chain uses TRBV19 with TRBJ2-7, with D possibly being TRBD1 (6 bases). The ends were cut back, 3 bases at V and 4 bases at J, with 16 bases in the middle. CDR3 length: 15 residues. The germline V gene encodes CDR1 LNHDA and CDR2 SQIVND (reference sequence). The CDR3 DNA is TGTGCCAGTAGTATGTATGGGCAGGGGTCGTACGAGCAGTACTTC. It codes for CASSMYGQGSYEQYF. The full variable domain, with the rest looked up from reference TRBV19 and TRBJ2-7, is DGGITQSPKYLFRKEGQNVTLSCEQNLNHDAMYWYRQDPGQGLRLIYYSQIVNDFQKGDIAEGYSVSREKKESFPLTVTSAQKNPTAFYLCASSMYGQGSYEQYFGPGTRLTVT.

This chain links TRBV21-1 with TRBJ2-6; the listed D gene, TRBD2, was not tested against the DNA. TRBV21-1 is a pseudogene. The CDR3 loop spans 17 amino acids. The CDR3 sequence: CASSKEGRGPGANVLTF. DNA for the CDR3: TGTGCCAGCAGCAAGGAGGGGCGGGGGCCTGGGGCCAACGTCCTGACTTTC.